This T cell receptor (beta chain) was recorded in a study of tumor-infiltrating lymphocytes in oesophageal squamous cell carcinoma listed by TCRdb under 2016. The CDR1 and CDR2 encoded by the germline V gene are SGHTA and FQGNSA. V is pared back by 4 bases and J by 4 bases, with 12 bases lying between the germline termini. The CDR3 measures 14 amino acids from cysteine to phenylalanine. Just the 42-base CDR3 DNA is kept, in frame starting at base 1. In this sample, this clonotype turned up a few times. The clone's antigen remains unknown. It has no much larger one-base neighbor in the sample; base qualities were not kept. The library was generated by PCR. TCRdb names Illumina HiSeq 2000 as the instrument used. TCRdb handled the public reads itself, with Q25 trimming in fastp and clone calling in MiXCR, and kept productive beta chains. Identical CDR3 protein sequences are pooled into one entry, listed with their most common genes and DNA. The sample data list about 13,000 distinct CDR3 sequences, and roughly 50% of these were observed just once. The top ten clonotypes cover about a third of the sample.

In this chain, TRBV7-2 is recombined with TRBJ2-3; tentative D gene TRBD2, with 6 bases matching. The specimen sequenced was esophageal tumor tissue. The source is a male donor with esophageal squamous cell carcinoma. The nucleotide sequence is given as TGTGCCAGCAGCTCGCGTCCGGGGGCAGATACGCAGTATTTT. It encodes CASSSRPGADTQYF.